The clone carrying this T cell receptor (beta chain) appeared a few times. The sample belongs to a study of T cells after yellow fever vaccination. Template switching with 5'RACE generated the TCR cDNA and added a universal primer site and UMIs. From the 5' RACE reads, TCRdb called clonotypes with MiXCR, one entry per CDR3 protein. Of 150,000 to 200,000 distinct CDR3 sequences listed, around 7.2% are singletons. This CDR3 is 15 amino acids long. Germline CDR1 SGHTA, CDR2 FQGNSA. The germline V and J ends were trimmed by 1 base and 0 bases, with 9 bases remaining between them. The sequencing used CD4+ T cells sorted from PBMCs, collected about 5 days after the first yellow fever vaccination. The sequence came from a man between 18 and 35 years old who received the YFV17D yellow fever vaccine. This rearrangement joins TRBV7-2 to TRBJ2-5; the D gene is possibly TRBD2 (6 bases). CDR3 residues: CASSLDGGYQETQYF. In nucleotides, the CDR3 is TGTGCCAGCAGCTTAGACGGGGGATACCAAGAGACCCAGTACTTC.